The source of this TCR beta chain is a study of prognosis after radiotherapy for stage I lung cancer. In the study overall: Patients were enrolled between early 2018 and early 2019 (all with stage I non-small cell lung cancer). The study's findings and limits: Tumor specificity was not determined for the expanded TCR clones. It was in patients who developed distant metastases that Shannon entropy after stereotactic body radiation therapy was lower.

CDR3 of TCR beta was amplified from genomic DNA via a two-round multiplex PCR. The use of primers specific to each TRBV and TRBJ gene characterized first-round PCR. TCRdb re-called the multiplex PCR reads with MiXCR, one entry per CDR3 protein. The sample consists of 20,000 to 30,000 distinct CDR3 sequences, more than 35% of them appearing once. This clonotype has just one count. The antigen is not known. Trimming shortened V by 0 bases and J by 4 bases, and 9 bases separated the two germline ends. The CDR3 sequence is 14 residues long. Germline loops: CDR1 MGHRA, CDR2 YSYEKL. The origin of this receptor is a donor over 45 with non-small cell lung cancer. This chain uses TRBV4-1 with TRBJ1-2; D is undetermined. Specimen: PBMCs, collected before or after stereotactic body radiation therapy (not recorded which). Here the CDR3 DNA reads TGCGCCAGCAGCCAAGAACCCAGGCCCTATGGCTACACCTTC. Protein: CASSQEPRPYGYTF.